Included here is one T cell receptor (beta chain) sequence, with context. The data were obtained in a study of PD-L1 blockade in urothelial cancer. As for the study in general: Once treatment had started, blood was analyzed at 3 weeks (second dose) and again at 6 weeks.

As for time point: pretreatment peripheral blood. CDR3 length equals 15 residues. Per the germline V gene, CDR1 is MDHEN and CDR2 is SYDVKM. Trimming took 3 bases from V and 6 from J, leaving 15 bases between them. Synthetic TCR analog templates were spiked into all PCRs individually. Clones were sequenced by immunoSEQ multiplex PCR, and TCRdb holds only the in-frame ones, with some missing. The repertoire holds roughly 130,000 clones, with approximately 88% as singletons. The TCR was taken from a man aged 50 to 60 with urothelial cancer. The source was PBMCs, collected around atezolizumab (anti-PD-L1) treatment. This chain joins TRBV28 and TRBJ2-4; D gene unclear. The CDR3 region has the DNA TGTGCCAGCAGTTTCAACGAGCCCCCCCGAAACATTCAGTACTTC. Translated: CASSFNEPPRNIQYF.